The 25 T cell receptor beta chains given below trace back to one sample, sequenced in a study of blood T cell repertoires in COVID-19. Method: immunoSEQ multiplex PCR; TCRdb's copy keeps in-frame clones and lacks some. The data hold 320,000 or so clones, with 87% observed a single time. Sequenced material: PBMCs or T cells enriched from blood (not recorded which). These receptors all stem from a woman aged 25 to 45 who had recovered from COVID-19.

The chain joins TRBV3-1 (or the pseudogene TRBV3-2) to TRBJ2-5; 11 bases line up with TRBD2. The CDR3 runs to 16 residues. The trim removed 3 bases at V and 0 bases at J, leaving 3 bases unmatched. CDR1 LGHDT and CDR2 YNNKEL come from the germline V gene (reference sequence). CDR3 protein: CASSQRTSGYQETQYF. The CDR3 coding sequence is TGTGCCAGCAGCCAGAGGACTAGCGGGTACCAAGAGACCCAGTACTTC.

The chain links TRBV7-2 to TRBJ2-7, with 12 bases identical to TRBD1. CDR1 is SGHTA, CDR2 FQGNSA, per germline. Trimming at V came to 1 base and at J to 3 bases, leaving 10 bases not matched to a gene. The CDR3 is made up of 18 amino acids. The CDR3 region has the DNA TGTGCCAGCAGCTTAGGAGGGACAGGGGGCGAATACGGCTACGAGCAGTACTTC. The encoded protein is CASSLGGTGGEYGYEQYF.

The chain has TRBV13 and TRBJ1-4; 7 positions match TRBD1. The J segment lost 6 bases and the V segment lost 4 bases, leaving 11 bases of the junction unmatched. Germline-derived CDR1 and CDR2 are PRHDT and FYEKMQ (reference sequence). The CDR3 covers 16 residues. The CDR3 spells CASSSYRQGRDEKLFF. Here the CDR3 DNA reads TGTGCCAGCAGCTCCTACCGACAGGGTAGGGATGAAAAACTGTTTTTT. The full variable domain, with the rest looked up from reference TRBV13 and TRBJ1-4, is AAGVIQSPRHLIKEKRETATLKCYPIPRHDTVYWYQQGPGQDPQFLISFYEKMQSDKGSIPDRFSAQQFSDYHSELNMSSLELGDSALYFCASSSYRQGRDEKLFFGSGTQLSVL.

The chain is built from TRBV27 and TRBJ2-5; 7 bases fit TRBD2. V gave up 2 bases and J gave up 5 bases; unmatched junction bases: 2. The CDR3 loop spans 13 amino acids. Looked up from germline, CDR1 is MNHEY and CDR2 is SMNVEV (reference sequence). This chain's CDR3 is CASSLMGGETQYF. CDR3 nucleotide sequence: TGTGCCAGCAGTTTAATGGGAGGGGAGACCCAGTACTTC.

This chain joins TRBV9 and TRBJ2-3, with a tentative D call TRBD2 (7 bases). The CDR3 length is 15 residues. V lost 3 bases and J lost 0, with 11 bases in between. CDR1 is SGDLS and CDR2 is YYNGEE in the germline V gene. CDR3 sequence: CASSDRGASTDTQYF. The CDR3 DNA reads as TGTGCCAGCAGCGATCGGGGGGCTAGCACAGATACGCAGTATTTT.

This clone was found a few times. This rearrangement joins TRBV7-9 to TRBJ2-7; 9 bases are a match to TRBD2. CDR3 length: 15 amino acids. The V gene's germline CDR1 is SEHNR and CDR2 FQNEAQ (reference sequence). The trim removed 5 bases at V and 7 bases at J, leaving 12 bases unmatched. The CDR3 region is CASSPLAGAVVEQYF. CDR3 sequence (DNA): TGTGCCAGCAGCCCCTTAGCGGGGGCAGTGGTTGAGCAGTACTTC.

The chain joins TRBV7-9 to TRBJ2-7, with no clear D. The CDR3 covers 15 residues. With 3 bases removed from V and 0 bases from J, the gap between germline ends came to 12 bases. The germline CDR1 and CDR2 sequences are SEHNR and FQNEAQ (reference sequence). Here the CDR3 DNA reads TGTGCCAGCAGCTTTCAAGCCGAGAGCTCCTACGAGCAGTACTTC. Protein product: CASSFQAESSYEQYF. The whole variable domain, filled in from reference TRBV7-9 and TRBJ2-7, reads DTGVSQNPRHKITKRGQNVTFRCDPISEHNRLYWYRQTLGQGPEFLTYFQNEAQLEKSRLLSDRFSAERPKGSFSTLEIQRTEQGDSAMYLCASSFQAESSYEQYFGPGTRLTVT.

This chain connects TRBV7-8 to TRBJ1-1; TRBD1 matches at 12 bases. The CDR3 consists of 16 residues. From germline, CDR1 is SGHVS and CDR2 FQNEAQ. With 3 bases clipped from V and 7 bases from J, the junction kept 9 bases outside the gene matches. DNA of the CDR3: TGTGCCAGCAGCTTGTTAACGGGACAGGGGGCGGGTGAAGCTTTCTTT. Its protein is CASSLLTGQGAGEAFF. Supplemented by reference TRBV7-8 and TRBJ1-1, the full variable domain reads GAGVSQSPRYKVAKRGQDVALRCDPISGHVSLFWYQQALGQGPEFLTYFQNEAQLDKSGLPSDRFFAERPEGSVSTLKIQRTQQEDSAVYLCASSLLTGQGAGEAFFGQGTRLTVV.

The chain links TRBV29-1 to TRBJ2-1; 7 bases are shared with TRBD2. The CDR3 loop spans 11 amino acids. Germline V gene lookup returns CDR1 SQVTM and CDR2 ANQGSEA. Trimming took 5 bases from V and 9 from J; bases not matched to a gene: 4. CDR3 bases: TGCAGCGTTTGGTCGGGGGGTGAGCAGTTCTTC. It codes for CSVWSGGEQFF.

This clone was detected only a few times. The chain carries TRBV19 and TRBJ2-2; 12 positions agree with TRBD2. The CDR3 contains 17 residues. The trim removed 5 bases at V and 3 bases at J, leaving 7 bases unmatched. Germline V gives CDR1 LNHDA, CDR2 SQIVND (reference sequence). For the CDR3, the DNA is TGTGCCAGTAGTCCCCGACTAGCGGGGGAGTACACCGGGGAGCTGTTTTTT. It specifies CASSPRLAGEYTGELFF.

The chain combines TRBV12-3 or TRBV12-4 with TRBJ2-7; 10 positions agree with TRBD1. The CDR3 has 13 amino acids. The trim removed 6 bases at V and 6 bases at J, leaving 5 bases unmatched. In nucleotides, the CDR3 is TGTGCCAGCAGCCCTGGACAGGGGGGCGAGCAGTACTTC. It specifies CASSPGQGGEQYF.

The chain carries TRBV10-3 and TRBJ1-5, with D perhaps matching TRBD1 (5 bases). Trimming removed 3 bases at V and 2 bases at J, with 11 bases between. The CDR3 is made up of 15 amino acids. Germline CDR1 ENHRY, CDR2 SYGVKD. CDR3 protein: CAISEGGAGNQPQHF. The CDR3 DNA follows: TGTGCCATCAGTGAAGGAGGGGCTGGCAATCAGCCCCAGCATTTT.

The chain recombines TRBV6-1 with TRBJ2-1; D gene uncertain. The V gene lost 3 bases and the J gene lost 9 bases, with 12 bases spanning the gap. Germline CDR1 MNHNS, CDR2 SASEGT. CDR3 size: 13 residues. The CDR3 loop reads CASSDRIAGEQFF. The CDR3, as DNA: TGTGCCAGCAGTGACCGTATAGCCGGTGAGCAGTTCTTC.

The rearrangement joins TRBV5-4 to TRBJ2-1; 8 bases are shared with TRBD1. This CDR3 comprises 17 residues. V gave up 4 bases and J gave up 9 bases; unmatched junction bases: 18. Germline V gene lookup returns CDR1 SGHNT and CDR2 YYREEE (reference sequence). The CDR3 DNA is TGTGCCAGCAGCCCCCGGGCAGGGGGCCGTGGGGGGTCTGAGCAGTTCTTC. Its protein product is CASSPRAGGRGGSEQFF.

This chain joins TRBV5-1 and TRBJ1-6, with 7 bases that match TRBD1. Germline CDR1 SGHRS, CDR2 YFSETQ. Trimming took 5 bases from V and 7 from J; bases not matched to a gene: 12. This CDR3 spans 16 amino acids. CDR3 sequence (DNA): TGCGCCAGCAGTCCCGTGGCAGGGGGGACGAATTCACCCCTCCACTTT. It specifies CASSPVAGGTNSPLHF.

V usage is TRBV27 and J usage is TRBJ1-6, with 7 bases fitting TRBD1. V was pared by 5 bases and J by 0 bases, with 10 bases of the junction left unmatched. The CDR3 spans 18 residues. The germline V gene encodes CDR1 MNHEY and CDR2 SMNVEV (reference sequence). The CDR3: CASSLLTGPSSYNSPLHF. The CDR3 DNA follows: TGTGCCAGCAGTCTATTGACAGGGCCGAGCTCCTATAATTCACCCCTCCACTTT.

The V call is TRBV7-2, the J call TRBJ1-1; 11 bases agree with TRBD1. Germline V CDR1 and CDR2: SGHTA, FQGNSA. V gave up 6 bases and J gave up 6 bases; unmatched junction bases: 6. The CDR3 is 14 residues long. In DNA, the CDR3 is TGTGCCAGCAGGGGGACAGGGGGAAGGGCTGAAGCTTTCTTT. This encodes CASRGTGGRAEAFF. Full variable domain (remainder filled in from reference TRBV7-2 and TRBJ1-1): GAGVSQSPSNKVTEKGKDVELRCDPISGHTALYWYRQSLGQGLEFLIYFQGNSAPDKSGLPSDRFSAERTGGSVSTLTIQRTQQEDSAVYLCASRGTGGRAEAFFGQGTRLTVV.

The rearrangement joins TRBV19 to TRBJ1-1, with D unresolved. The germline V gene has CDR1 LNHDA and CDR2 SQIVND (reference sequence). V lost 3 bases to trimming and J lost 1 base, with 12 bases between them. The CDR3 sequence is 15 residues long. CDR3 sequence (DNA): TGTGCCAGTAGTATGTTCGTCAGTGGGAACACTGAAGCTTTCTTT. As protein: CASSMFVSGNTEAFF.

The chain recombines TRBV6-2 or TRBV6-3 with TRBJ1-1; D is undetermined. CDR1 and CDR2 from the germline V gene are MNHEY and SVGEGT. The CDR3 has 14 residues. With 0 bases removed from V and 1 base from J, the gap between germline ends came to 6 bases. The CDR3 loop reads CASSYSAKNTEAFF. Written as DNA, the CDR3 is TGTGCCAGCAGTTACTCCGCGAAGAACACTGAAGCTTTCTTT.

The chain carries TRBV28 and TRBJ2-7, with a possible D match to TRBD1 (5 bases). V was trimmed by 6 bases and J by 2 bases, leaving 14 bases between them. The germline gives CDR1 MDHEN, CDR2 SYDVKM. The CDR3 totals 14 residues. CDR3 sequence reads: CASRPQGLTYEQYF. The CDR3 DNA reads TGTGCCAGCAGACCCCAGGGTTTGACCTACGAGCAGTACTTC.

The chain joins TRBV6-6 to TRBJ1-3; D is unresolved. The CDR3 has 12 residues. Trimming took off 8 bases at V and 5 bases at J, with 10 bases between the two ends. Germline values: CDR1 MNHNY, CDR2 SVGAGI (reference sequence). CDR3 coding DNA: TGTGCCAGCTTCCTAAACCGAAACACCATATATTTT. Protein: CASFLNRNTIYF.

The genes are TRBV7-8 and TRBJ2-7, with 11 bases fitting TRBD2. V gave up 5 bases and J gave up 7 bases; unmatched junction bases: 16. This CDR3 has 17 residues. Per the germline V gene, CDR1 is SGHVS and CDR2 is FQNEAQ. In DNA, the CDR3 is TGTGCCAGCAGCCGAGACTTCACTAGCGGGGGCCGGGGGGAGCAGTACTTC. This sequence encodes CASSRDFTSGGRGEQYF. Supplemented by reference TRBV7-8 and TRBJ2-7, the full variable domain reads GAGVSQSPRYKVAKRGQDVALRCDPISGHVSLFWYQQALGQGPEFLTYFQNEAQLDKSGLPSDRFFAERPEGSVSTLKIQRTQQEDSAVYLCASSRDFTSGGRGEQYFGPGTRLTVT.

This chain joins TRBV7-2 and TRBJ1-1, with D perhaps matching TRBD1 (5 bases). The CDR3 totals 13 residues. The ends were cut back, 4 bases at V and 1 base at J, with 7 bases in the middle. From germline, CDR1 is SGHTA and CDR2 FQGNSA. CDR3 in amino acids: CASSSTENTEAFF. In nucleotides, the CDR3 is TGTGCCAGCAGCTCGACAGAGAACACTGAAGCTTTCTTT.

The CDR3 loop reads CASSLRTGGGYGYTF. The CDR3 DNA reads TGTGCCAGCAGCTTAAGGACAGGGGGCGGGTATGGCTACACCTTC. The genes are TRBV7-2 and TRBJ1-2, with 11 bases matching TRBD1. The CDR3 has 15 amino acids. V shed 2 bases and J 5 bases; nucleotides not matched to a gene: 4. Germline CDR1 SGHTA, CDR2 FQGNSA.

J is TRBJ1-5 and V is TRBV3-1 (or the pseudogene TRBV3-2); 9 bases are a match to TRBD1. Unmatched junction bases numbered 10, after V lost 1 base and J lost 6 bases. Per germline, CDR1 LGHDT and CDR2 YNNKEL (reference sequence). This CDR3 spans 17 amino acids. The CDR3: CASSQGIRDRDGQPQHF. DNA for the CDR3: TGTGCCAGCAGCCAAGGAATCCGGGACAGGGACGGTCAGCCCCAGCATTTT.